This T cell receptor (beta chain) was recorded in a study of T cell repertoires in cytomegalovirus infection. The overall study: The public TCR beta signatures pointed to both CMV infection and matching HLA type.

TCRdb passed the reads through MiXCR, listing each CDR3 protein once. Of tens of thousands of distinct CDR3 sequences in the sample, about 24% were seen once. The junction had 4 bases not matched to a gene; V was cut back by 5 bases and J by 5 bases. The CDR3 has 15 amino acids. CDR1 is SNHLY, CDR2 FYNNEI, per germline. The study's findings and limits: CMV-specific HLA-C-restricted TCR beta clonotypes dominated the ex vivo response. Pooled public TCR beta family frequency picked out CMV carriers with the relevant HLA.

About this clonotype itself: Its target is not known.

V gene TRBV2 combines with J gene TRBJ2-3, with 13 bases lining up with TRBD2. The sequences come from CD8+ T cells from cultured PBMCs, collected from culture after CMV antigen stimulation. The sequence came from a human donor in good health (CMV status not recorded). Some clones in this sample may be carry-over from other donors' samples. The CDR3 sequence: CASSLLAGGQDTQYF. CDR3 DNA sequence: TGTGCCAGCAGTTTACTAGCGGGGGGGCAAGATACGCAGTATTTT.